This record looks at one TCR beta chain sequence and its context. What it binds is unknown. The data originate from a study of graft-versus-host responses after intestinal transplantation. Study-wide context: Following induction with anti-thymocyte globulin, all recipients were given tacrolimus and steroids for three to four years.

The CDR3 is 19 amino acids. Germline assignment: CDR1 KGHSH and CDR2 LQKENI. The J segment lost 6 bases and the V segment lost 4 bases, leaving 17 bases of the junction unmatched. Study findings and constraints: The authors found GvH clones in recipient marrow, some appearing first in ileum or blood. Individuals who had graft-donor T cell macrochimerism had allografts that showed high graft-versus-host to host-versus-graft clonal ratios.

Repertoires were generated with immunoSEQ multiplex PCR, while TCRdb's copy carries only in-frame clones and drops some. The sample shows more than 55,000 clones, about 87% of them seen only once. Specimen: PBMCs, collected 26 days after transplant. The chain recombines TRBV18 with TRBJ2-2; 10 bases are a match to TRBD2. This clonotype was sampled from a human patient who received an intestinal transplant, so some T cells may come from the graft donor. The CDR3 is CASSQLVLAGGKEAGELFF. Written as DNA, the CDR3 is TGTGCCAGCTCACAACTCGTGTTAGCGGGAGGAAAAGAGGCCGGGGAGCTGTTTTTT.